These T cell receptor beta chains were read from a single sample in a study of blood T cell repertoires in COVID-19. Clones were sequenced by immunoSEQ multiplex PCR, and TCRdb holds only the in-frame ones, with some missing. The sample yields under 300,000 clones, over 85% seen once. What was sequenced was PBMCs or T cells enriched from blood (not recorded which). The receptors originated from a woman aged 60 to 75 who had recovered from COVID-19. CDR3s include the opening cysteine and the closing phenylalanine or tryptophan. D genes are given only for firm matches. A row's size may be missing; if present it is once, few, many or a size class.

TRBJ1-6 | TRBV10-2 | NA | NA | CASSESMAGGRGNSPLHF | TGCGCCAGCAGTGAGTCGATGGCGGGGGGCCGGGGTAATTCACCCCTCCACTTT
TRBJ1-5 | TRBV2 | NA | TRBD1 | CASSRTGGEEQPQHF | TGTGCCAGCAGTCGGACAGGGGGCGAAGAACAGCCCCAGCATTTT
TRBJ2-2 | TRBV3-1/TRBV3-2 | once | NA | CASSPTSTGELFF | TGTGCCAGCAGCCCCACGAGCACCGGGGAGCTGTTTTTT
TRBJ1-2 | TRBV10-3 | NA | NA | CAISGPTGEANYGYTF | TGTGCCATCAGTGGGCCAACGGGGGAGGCTAACTATGGCTACACCTTC
TRBJ2-7 | TRBV11-2 | NA | NA | CASSSQRGSYEQYF | TGTGCCAGCAGCTCCCAAAGGGGTAGCTACGAGCAGTACTTC
TRBJ2-7 | TRBV10-3 | NA | TRBD2 | CAIGNPSGMGEQYF | TGTGCCATCGGCAACCCCAGCGGGATGGGCGAGCAGTACTTC
TRBJ1-6 | TRBV6-5 | few | NA | CASREKQGFNSPLHF | TGTGCCAGCAGAGAGAAACAGGGTTTTAATTCACCCCTCCACTTT
TRBJ1-1 | TRBV9 | NA | TRBD1 | CASSAQIGQGAFF | TGTGCCAGCAGCGCCCAAATCGGACAGGGGGCTTTCTTT
TRBJ1-1 | TRBV2 | NA | NA | CASSVDGGAESGAFF | TGTGCCAGCAGTGTTGATGGAGGGGCCGAGTCGGGAGCTTTCTTT
TRBJ2-7 | TRBV5-1 | NA | TRBD2 | CASKGLAGNTYEQYF | TGCGCCAGCAAGGGACTAGCGGGAAATACCTACGAGCAGTACTTC
TRBJ1-4 | TRBV27 | once | NA | CASSPQGTPNEKLFF | TGTGCCAGCAGTCCCCAGGGTACCCCTAATGAAAAACTGTTTTTT
TRBJ2-2 | TRBV2 | NA | NA | CASRVAGELFF | TGTGCCAGCAGGGTAGCCGGGGAGCTGTTTTTT
TRBJ2-7 | TRBV24-1 | NA | NA | CATSASGTPEQYF | TGTGCCACCAGTGCCTCCGGGACACCTGAGCAGTACTTC
TRBJ2-7 | TRBV4-1 | NA | NA | CASSQGQDGSDEQYF | TGCGCCAGCAGCCAAGGACAGGATGGTTCCGACGAGCAGTACTTC
TRBJ2-3 | TRBV15 | NA | NA | CATRQGPDTQYF | TGTGCCACCAGGCAGGGGCCAGATACGCAGTATTTT
TRBJ2-7 | TRBV19 | NA | NA | CASSTGTSYEQYF | TGTGCCAGTAGTACCGGGACATCCTACGAGCAGTACTTC
TRBJ1-1 | TRBV5-1 | NA | NA | CASKFGGNTEAFF | TGCGCCAGCAAGTTCGGGGGGAACACTGAAGCTTTCTTT
TRBJ2-1 | TRBV28 | NA | TRBD2 | CASSPAGGISYNEQFF | TGTGCCAGCAGTCCGGCGGGAGGAATCTCCTACAATGAGCAGTTCTTC
TRBJ2-3 | TRBV4-2 | NA | TRBD2 | CASSQALADFADTQYF | TGTGCCAGCAGCCAAGCTCTAGCGGACTTCGCAGATACGCAGTATTTT
TRBJ1-1 | TRBV12-3/TRBV12-4 | NA | NA | CASRAQLNTEAFF | TGTGCCAGCAGAGCACAGTTGAACACTGAAGCTTTCTTT
TRBJ1-6 | TRBV28 | once | NA | CASSRGGPYSPLHF | TGTGCCAGCAGTAGGGGAGGGCCTTATTCACCCCTCCACTTT
TRBJ1-1 | TRBV28 | NA | NA | CASTSGGEGTEAFF | TGTGCCAGCACCTCTGGGGGGGAGGGGACTGAAGCTTTCTTT
TRBJ1-2 | TRBV10-2 | NA | NA | CASSQQGTYGYTF | TGCGCCAGCAGTCAACAGGGTACCTATGGCTACACCTTC
TRBJ2-1 | TRBV30 | few | NA | CAWSPYLIGEQFF | TGTGCCTGGAGTCCCTACCTCATCGGGGAGCAGTTCTTC
TRBJ2-5 | TRBV11-1 | NA | NA | CASSPTGETQYF | TGTGCCAGCAGCCCCACCGGGGAGACCCAGTACTTC
TRBJ2-3 | TRBV2 | NA | TRBD1 | CASSSDRVTDTQYF | TGTGCCAGCAGCTCCGACAGGGTGACAGATACGCAGTATTTT